The sequence of this TCR beta chain was determined in a study of cytomegalovirus exposure and HLA in healthy donors. Study-wide findings and caveats: In a later analysis, approximately 18,000 TCR beta sequences were associated with HLA alleles at 0.05 false discovery rate. TCR beta chains associated with HLA were, in a later analysis, more clonally expanded than equally common others.

Those who donated were healthy bone marrow donors. The PCR had 60 Vbeta and 13 Jbeta primers. The table came from immunoSEQ multiplex PCR; TCRdb's copy has only in-frame clones and leaves some out. This sample yields 110,000 or so clones, of which approximately 69% are seen a single time; around 3.5% belongs to the top ten. V was pared by 10 bases and J by 2 bases, with 15 bases between. Germline V lookup: CDR1 MDHEN, CDR2 SYDVKM. The CDR3 has 13 residues. As for this clone: Its antigen is as yet unknown.

The rearrangement links TRBV28 to TRBJ2-7, with unresolved D. The source is a man between 25 and 39 years old in good health and CMV-seronegative. The source material was PBMCs. Written as DNA, the CDR3 is TGTGCCACCAACGCCGGAGTACCCTACGAGCAGTACTTC. Protein sequence: CATNAGVPYEQYF.